This record covers a single T cell receptor beta chain. Antigen unknown. No T-cell subset sorting was done; bone marrow was analyzed in bulk. There are 14 residues in the CDR3. Trimming removed 5 bases at V and 4 bases at J, with 14 bases between. Germline CDR1 reads LGHNT; CDR2 reads FRNRAP. This entry comes from a study of hypomethylating agent response in myelodysplastic syndrome. Using immunoSEQ multiplex PCR, the repertoire was profiled, and TCRdb retains in-frame clones only, with some absent. The data show thousands of clones, approximately 86% seen once. Study results and limitations: Control donors' ages did not match those of MDS patients.

The starting material was bone marrow, obtained before or after starting hypomethylating agent treatment for myelodysplastic syndrome (not recorded which). This TCR was recovered from a human donor with myelodysplastic syndrome. The chain combines TRBV12-5 with TRBJ2-5, with D unresolved. CDR3 sequence (DNA): TGTGCTAGTGGTCCCCGTACGTCGGGAGAGACCCAGTACTTC. Its translation is CASGPRTSGETQYF. The whole variable domain, filled in from reference TRBV12-5 and TRBJ2-5, reads DARVTQTPRHKVTEMGQEVTMRCQPILGHNTVFWYRQTMMQGLELLAYFRNRAPLDDSGMPKDRFSAEMPDATLATLKIQPSEPRDSAVYFCASGPRTSGETQYFGPGTRLLVL.